This paragraph reports one T cell receptor (beta chain). The V end was cut by 4 bases, the J end by 7 bases, with 11 bases between. Germline assignment: CDR1 LNHDA and CDR2 SQIVND (reference sequence). This CDR3 spans 13 amino acids. In the authors' methods: Reference gene primer amplification in the assay estimated nucleated cell counts. The table came from immunoSEQ multiplex PCR; TCRdb's copy has only in-frame clones and leaves some out. D and trimming were read from the DNA, whereas the V and J calls and clone size are those reported in that table. Among over 200,000 clones listed, over 80% were seen once. The sample originates from a study of blood T cell repertoires in COVID-19. The overall study: Collection of acute and convalescent COVID-19 samples took place in the United States, Italy and Spain.

The source of this sequence is a human donor in a cohort sampled during active COVID-19. V usage is TRBV19 and J usage is TRBJ2-1; D not certain. Sequencing input: peripheral blood. Written as DNA, the CDR3 is TGTGCCAGTAGTAGAGACCTATCGAATGAGCAGTTCTTC. Protein product: CASSRDLSNEQFF.